This T cell receptor beta chain was sequenced during a study of T-cell memory formation after mild COVID-19. Per the germline V gene, CDR1 is SGHTA and CDR2 is FQGTGA. The V and J ends lost 6 bases and 10 bases, in that order; junction bases with no gene match: 5. This CDR3 spans 12 amino acids. Using its own MiXCR run on the 5' RACE reads, TCRdb lists one record per CDR3 protein. The repertoire holds under 600,000 distinct CDR3 sequences, roughly 22% seen once, with approximately 8.4% in the top ten. The origin of this receptor is an adult woman who had mild COVID-19 (a few samples of this study predate the infection). Cell type and time point are not known. This chain uses TRBV7-3 with TRBJ1-1; 10 nucleotides line up with TRBD1. Sample: PBMCs or a T cell subset sorted from them (not recorded which). The chain's CDR3 is CASRLDRGRAFF. As DNA, the CDR3 is TGTGCCAGCAGACTGGACAGGGGGAGAGCTTTCTTT.